The 8 T cell receptor beta chains reported below all come from one sample, sequenced in a study of HIV-infected patients and healthy controls. cDNA was made from approximately 0.55 ug RNA using alpha and beta constant primers. Using multiplexing indices, alpha and beta chain libraries were generated apart by chain-specific third strand synthesis. TCRdb re-called the 5' RACE reads with MiXCR, one entry per CDR3 protein. This table has about 15,000 distinct CDR3 sequences, approximately 12% appearing once. Follow-up blood was drawn about 14 weeks, roughly three months, after antiretroviral therapy began. All unsorted peripheral T cells were captured because whole blood was used without fractionation. Sequencing was performed on blood, taken during antiretroviral therapy. These receptors all come from an adult with HIV infection. The donor label of this sample is uncertain.

This clonotype was recorded many times. J is TRBJ2-7 and V is TRBV6-6, with D uncertain. The length of the CDR3 is 12 residues. Trimming shortened V by 4 bases and J by 0 bases, and 4 bases separated the two germline ends. Germline assignment: CDR1 MNHNY and CDR2 SVGAGI (reference sequence). The CDR3 loop reads CASSSSSYEQYF. In DNA form, the CDR3 reads TGTGCCAGCAGTTCCAGCTCCTACGAGCAGTACTTC.

This clonotype was seen many times. This chain links TRBV21-1 with TRBJ2-7; the D call TRBD2 from the table was never checked on the DNA. TRBV21-1 is a pseudogene. The CDR3 totals 15 residues. The CDR3 nucleotides are TGTGCCAGCAGCAAAGACGCGGAGGGACTCAGCGAGCAGTACTTC. Translated: CASSKDAEGLSEQYF.

This clonotype was found many times. This chain connects TRBV12-3 or TRBV12-4 to TRBJ2-7; D might be TRBD1 or TRBD2, each matching 5 bases. Trimming stripped 6 bases from V and 4 bases from J, with 13 bases between. The CDR3 has 13 residues. Written as DNA, the CDR3 is TGTGCCAGCAGAAGGGACGGCCAGTACGAGCAGTACTTC. This translates into CASRRDGQYEQYF.

This clonotype appeared a few times. V usage is TRBV5-4 and J usage is TRBJ2-7; tentatively, D is TRBD2 (6 bases). CDR3 length: 14 amino acids. Germline assignment: CDR1 SGHNT and CDR2 YYREEE (reference sequence). Trimming removed 1 base at V and 5 bases at J, with 13 bases between. The CDR3 bases are TGTGCCAGCAGCTTGCCGGGAGTTGGTCACGAGCAGTACTTC. Protein: CASSLPGVGHEQYF.

This clonotype was counted only a few times. The CDR3 DNA is TGTGCCAGCAGCTTAGAGGGGCGGAGATCGGAAAAACTGTTTTTT. This translates into CASSLEGRRSEKLFF. The genes are TRBV7-9 and TRBJ1-4, with D possibly being TRBD1 (5 bases). Deletions cut 1 base from V and 8 bases from J, with 14 bases between. Germline V gene data show CDR1 as SEHNR and CDR2 as FQNEAQ (reference sequence). CDR3 size: 15 residues.

The table lists this clonotype with a few counts. The V call is TRBV6-2 or TRBV6-3, the J call TRBJ2-3, with TRBD1 matching over 9 bases. The CDR3 is 17 amino acids. V gave up 2 bases and J gave up 3 bases; unmatched junction bases: 9. Germline assignment: CDR1 MNHEY and CDR2 SVGEGT. CDR3 nucleotide sequence: TGTGCCAGCAGTTACCTCACGAACAGGGGGCTAACAGATACGCAGTATTTT. It yields the protein CASSYLTNRGLTDTQYF.

The V gene is TRBV19, the J gene TRBJ2-1; D might be TRBD2 (5 bases). Germline lookup yields CDR1 LNHDA and CDR2 SQIVND (reference sequence). The CDR3 has 15 amino acids. V dropped 3 bases and J dropped 5 bases, with 14 bases sitting between them. The CDR3 spells CASSIMSDGNNEQFF. CDR3 nucleotide sequence: TGTGCCAGTAGTATTATGTCAGACGGGAACAATGAGCAGTTCTTC.

The table lists this clonotype with many counts. This chain joins TRBV10-2 and TRBJ2-6, with D possibly matching TRBD2 (5 bases). Trimming removed 2 bases at V and 1 base at J, with 18 bases between. Germline assignment: CDR1 WSHSY and CDR2 SAAADI. This CDR3 has 19 amino acids. CDR3 loop: CASSEVRGFVMSGANVLTF. The CDR3 DNA sequence: TGCGCCAGCAGTGAGGTCCGGGGATTTGTAATGTCTGGGGCCAACGTCCTGACTTTC.